The clone carrying this TCR beta chain was seen just once. The sample originates from a study of blood T cell repertoires in COVID-19. Overall study: Material from acute and convalescent COVID-19 was sourced from the United States, Italy and Spain. PBMCs, B-cell-depleted T cells, or T cells were the source of the cDNA or gDNA that made up the material.

The germline V and J ends were trimmed by 5 bases and 5 bases, with 10 bases remaining between them. There are 13 residues in the CDR3. Germline assignment: CDR1 MNHEY and CDR2 SMNVEV (reference sequence). Authors' processing steps: Quantification of nucleated cells was approximated via reference gene primer amplification. The method was immunoSEQ multiplex PCR; TCRdb's version includes in-frame clones alone and lacks a portion of them. Clonal size and the V and J genes are those of that table, whereas D and trimming came from the DNA. The sample has 110,000 to 150,000 clones, 80% seen once. The TCR sequence derives from a man aged 65 to 79 who had recovered from COVID-19. The chain links TRBV27 to TRBJ2-1; D is possibly TRBD1 (5 bases). The sequenced sample consisted of peripheral blood. CDR3 sequence reads: CASSPQGDNEQFF. The CDR3 DNA reads TGTGCCAGCAGTCCCCAAGGGGACAATGAGCAGTTCTTC.